These 19 T cell receptor beta chains share one sample of origin, sequenced in a study of long-term antiretroviral therapy in people with HIV. Runs used v3.0 of the immunoSEQ assay and were done at survey level. Data came from immunoSEQ multiplex PCR; TCRdb stores just in-frame clones and leaves some out. The sample holds about 16,000 clones; approximately 81% are singletons and the top ten take about 5.2%. This material consisted of unsorted PBMCs, taken 0.5 years after starting antiretroviral therapy. The receptors come from a woman between 35 and 50 years old with HIV.

The chain uses TRBV6-1 and TRBJ1-5, with TRBD1 as a possible D gene (6 bases). Germline V gene lookup returns CDR1 MNHNS and CDR2 SASEGT. The V end was cut by 7 bases, the J end by 6 bases, with 19 bases between. This CDR3 region has 15 residues. The CDR3 bases are TGTGCCAGCACTCCCAGTGGGGGCGCGGGTCAGCCCCAGCATTTT. Translation: CASTPSGGAGQPQHF.

The chain combines TRBV19 with TRBJ1-2; tentative D call: TRBD1 (6 bases). The V end lost 5 bases, the J end lost 5 bases, and 15 bases lay between the germline ends. CDR1 is LNHDA, CDR2 SQIVND, per germline (reference sequence). The CDR3 loop spans 14 amino acids. The DNA of the CDR3 is TGTGCCAGTAGTCCCCACGGGACACAGTATGGCTACACCTTC. Translation: CASSPHGTQYGYTF.

The rearrangement uses TRBV6-4 and TRBJ1-2; TRBD1 is a possible D gene (5 bases). This CDR3 is built from 13 residues. Between the trimmed V and J ends, which lost 4 bases and 4 bases, there was a span of 10 bases. Germline V gene data show CDR1 as MRHNA and CDR2 as SNTAGT. CDR3 protein: CASSVQEGYGYTF. Here the CDR3 DNA reads TGTGCCAGCAGTGTACAGGAGGGCTATGGCTACACCTTC.

The CDR3 spells CASTNTGLSYLGTEAFF. The CDR3 DNA sequence: TGTGCCAGCACGAACACGGGGTTATCATACCTGGGCACTGAAGCTTTCTTT. J is TRBJ1-1 and V is TRBV27; D ambiguous. Trimming left V 7 bases short and J 4 bases short, with 25 bases between. Germline CDR1 reads MNHEY; CDR2 reads SMNVEV (reference sequence). The CDR3 runs to 17 residues.

V usage is TRBV6-1 and J usage is TRBJ2-7, with 10 bases fitting TRBD1. The length of the CDR3 is 14 residues. Germline loops: CDR1 MNHNS, CDR2 SASEGT. V shed 5 bases, J shed 5 bases, and the junction held 6 bases outside the gene matches. In nucleotides, the CDR3 is TGTGCCAGCAGTCCCGGGACAGGGGCCCACGAGCAGTACTTC. It specifies CASSPGTGAHEQYF.

V usage is TRBV12-5 and J usage is TRBJ2-7; 14 nucleotides match TRBD2. Trimming at V came to 6 bases and at J to 1 base, leaving 2 bases not matched to a gene. CDR3 size: 15 residues. Per the germline V gene, CDR1 is LGHNT and CDR2 is FRNRAP. CDR3 in DNA: TGTGCTAGTGGGGGACTAGCGGGAGTGTCCTACGAGCAGTACTTC. Encoded protein: CASGGLAGVSYEQYF.

This rearrangement joins TRBV19 to TRBJ1-5; tentatively, D is TRBD1 (6 bases). V was clipped by 6 bases and J by 3 bases, with 18 bases between them. The length of the CDR3 is 16 residues. CDR1 is LNHDA and CDR2 is SQIVND in the germline V gene (reference sequence). This CDR3 is CASSHFAGVDNQPQHF. The CDR3 DNA sequence: TGTGCCAGTAGCCACTTCGCAGGGGTAGACAATCAGCCCCAGCATTTT.

The rearrangement uses TRBV5-1 and TRBJ2-7; 9 bases align to TRBD1. This CDR3 region has 15 residues. With 7 bases clipped from V and 6 bases from J, the junction kept 14 bases outside the gene matches. Germline V gene data show CDR1 as SGHRS and CDR2 as YFSETQ. Here the CDR3 DNA reads TGCGCCAGCCGGTGGGGGACAGGGACACAGGGCGAGCAGTACTTC. Its translation: CASRWGTGTQGEQYF. The complete variable domain, with remaining parts taken from reference TRBV5-1 and TRBJ2-7, reads KAGVTQTPRYLIKTRGQQVTLSCSPISGHRSVSWYQQTPGQGLQFLFEYFSETQRNKGNFPGRFSGRQFSNSRSEMNVSTLELGDSALYLCASRWGTGTQGEQYFGPGTRLTVT.

A few counts support this clone. This chain connects TRBV6-1 to TRBJ1-5; D call uncertain. The germline CDR1 and CDR2 sequences are MNHNS and SASEGT. Trimming took 4 bases from V and 5 from J, leaving 12 bases between them. There are 14 residues in the CDR3. CDR3 sequence reads: CASSVPAHHQPQHF. DNA for the CDR3: TGTGCCAGCAGTGTTCCGGCGCATCATCAGCCCCAGCATTTT.

The rearrangement links TRBV29-1 to TRBJ2-2; TRBD1 or TRBD2 may be the D gene (5 bases each). The germline V gene has CDR1 SQVTM and CDR2 ANQGSEA. V lost 4 bases, J lost 1 base, and 13 bases lay in between. This CDR3 has 15 amino acids. The DNA of the CDR3 is TGCAGCGTTGTTATAGGGACCTTGAACACCGGGGAGCTGTTTTTT. Protein sequence: CSVVIGTLNTGELFF.

In its sample, this clone was seen a few times. This rearrangement joins TRBV5-1 to TRBJ2-3, with TRBD2 matching over 15 bases. Germline V gives CDR1 SGHRS, CDR2 YFSETQ. The CDR3 extends over 20 amino acids. V shed 5 bases, J shed 2 bases, and the junction held 15 bases outside the gene matches. DNA of the CDR3: TGCGCCAGCAGAGAGCCCGGACTAGCGGGAGGGCAGCGGAACACAGATACGCAGTATTTT. Protein sequence: CASREPGLAGGQRNTDTQYF.

This chain joins TRBV10-2 and TRBJ2-5; the match to TRBD2 covers 9 bases. The germline CDR1 and CDR2 sequences are WSHSY and SAAADI. The CDR3 totals 13 residues. The ends lost 6 bases at V and 5 bases at J; junction bases unmatched: 4. The CDR3 loop reads CASSGGGAETQYF. The CDR3 coding sequence is TGCGCCAGCAGCGGCGGGGGGGCTGAGACCCAGTACTTC.

CDR3 nucleotide sequence: TGTGCCAGCAGCAACAACCAGGGACTAGCCTCCGAGCAGTACTTC. It encodes CASSNNQGLASEQYF. The gene calls are TRBV11-2 and TRBJ2-7; 9 bases are a match to TRBD2. Germline values: CDR1 SGHAT, CDR2 FQNNGV. J gave up 6 bases and V 5 bases, and 11 bases lay outside the gene matches. The CDR3 is made up of 15 amino acids.

This sequence joins TRBV10-3 and TRBJ2-1; 7 bases map to TRBD1. Germline values: CDR1 ENHRY, CDR2 SYGVKD. The CDR3 loop spans 16 amino acids. J lost 3 bases, V lost 5 bases, and 10 bases had no gene match. The CDR3 protein is CAISLGDSDIYNEQFF. The CDR3 bases are TGTGCCATCAGTTTGGGGGACAGCGATATCTACAATGAGCAGTTCTTC.

This chain uses TRBV7-2 with TRBJ2-1; D not resolved. With 5 bases removed from V and 6 bases from J, the gap between germline ends came to 11 bases. In germline, CDR1 is SGHTA, CDR2 FQGNSA. This CDR3 is 13 amino acids long. CDR3 bases: TGTGCCAGCAGCCTAGTGGGCGGCAATGAGCAGTTCTTC. Translating it yields CASSLVGGNEQFF. Full variable domain (remainder filled in from reference TRBV7-2 and TRBJ2-1): GAGVSQSPSNKVTEKGKDVELRCDPISGHTALYWYRQSLGQGLEFLIYFQGNSAPDKSGLPSDRFSAERTGGSVSTLTIQRTQQEDSAVYLCASSLVGGNEQFFGPGTRLTVL.

The chain combines TRBV20-1 with TRBJ2-1, with D possibly being TRBD2 (6 bases). Trimming left V 3 bases short and J 12 bases short, with 6 bases between. Germline V lookup: CDR1 DFQATT, CDR2 SNEGSKA (reference sequence). This CDR3 is 9 amino acids long. The CDR3 nucleotides are TGCAGTGCTAGGGAGGGGCAGTTCTTC. This translates into CSAREGQFF.

The rearrangement uses TRBV7-9 and TRBJ2-5, with 11 bases fitting TRBD2. The V gene end was trimmed by 4 bases and the J gene end by 5 bases; junction bases not matched to a gene: 9. In germline, CDR1 is SEHNR, CDR2 FQNEAQ (reference sequence). The CDR3 covers 16 residues. CDR3 bases: TGTGCCAGCAGCTCTTTGAGACTAGCGGGAATGGAGACCCAGTACTTC. Translating it yields CASSSLRLAGMETQYF.

The chain joins TRBV5-5 to TRBJ1-1; the D is unclear. This CDR3 has 13 residues. In germline, CDR1 is SGHKS, CDR2 YYEKEE (reference sequence). Trimming removed 2 bases at V and 2 bases at J, with 7 bases between. The CDR3 DNA reads TGTGCCAGCAGCTTAGGTCCCAACACTGAAGCTTTCTTT. It is translated as CASSLGPNTEAFF.

This chain joins TRBV27 and TRBJ2-7; D remains unclear. Per germline, CDR1 MNHEY and CDR2 SMNVEV (reference sequence). V dropped 6 bases and J dropped 4 bases, with 13 bases sitting between them. This CDR3 spans 13 amino acids. CDR3 in DNA: TGTGCCAGCAGAGGCTCAACAGCGTACGAGCAGTACTTC. Residues: CASRGSTAYEQYF.